This T cell receptor beta chain was observed in a study of T cells in narcolepsy. Study-wide background: Healthy controls were enrolled alongside patients with narcolepsy type 1 or type 2. Study-wide findings and caveats: Reportedly, autoreactive clonotypes were serially detected in patients' blood but not controls'.

As to this clone: The antigen remains undetermined.

Trimming stripped 0 bases from V and 8 bases from J, with 16 bases between. Per the germline V gene, CDR1 is WNHNN and CDR2 is SYGVQD (reference sequence). The CDR3 totals 15 residues. The table came from immunoSEQ multiplex PCR; TCRdb's copy has only in-frame clones and leaves some out. Altogether 11,000 or so clones are present, about 93% being singletons, with the ten largest covering more than 0.95%. The receptor was isolated from a human donor with narcolepsy. V usage is TRBV10-1 and J usage is TRBJ1-2; D perhaps matches TRBD1 (6 bases). Sequenced sample: CD45RA- memory CD4+ T cells from PBMCs. CDR3 in DNA: TGCGCCAGCAGTGAGTCCGCAGGGGTAGGGTTAGGCTACACCTTC. Amino acids: CASSESAGVGLGYTF.